This TCR beta chain was recovered during a study of blood T cell repertoires in COVID-19. Study-wide context: The United States, Italy and Spain provided the acute and convalescent COVID-19 samples. Nucleic acid was either cDNA or gDNA, and it came from T cells, B-cell-depleted T cells, or PBMCs.

Followed longitudinally, the Seattle patients had been enrolled during active infection. V was shortened by 9 bases and J by 11 bases, with 13 bases between the two germline ends. The length of the CDR3 is 10 residues. The germline V gene encodes CDR1 MNHEY and CDR2 SVGAGI. Per the original data handling: From reference gene primer amplification, estimates of nucleated cell counts were derived. This table comes from immunoSEQ multiplex PCR, and its TCRdb copy is limited to in-frame clones, with some not included. V and J calls and clone size are those listed in that table; D and trimming were worked out from the DNA. The repertoire holds about 140,000 clones, with around 90% as singletons.

The sample taken for sequencing was peripheral blood. The chain carries TRBV6-5 and TRBJ2-5; D is possibly TRBD2 (6 bases). The clonotype was recovered from a human donor with COVID-19, enrolled during active disease. The donor label of this sample is uncertain. This chain's CDR3 is CASGPGTQYF. CDR3 DNA: TGTGCCAGTGGCCCCGGGACTCAGTACTTC.